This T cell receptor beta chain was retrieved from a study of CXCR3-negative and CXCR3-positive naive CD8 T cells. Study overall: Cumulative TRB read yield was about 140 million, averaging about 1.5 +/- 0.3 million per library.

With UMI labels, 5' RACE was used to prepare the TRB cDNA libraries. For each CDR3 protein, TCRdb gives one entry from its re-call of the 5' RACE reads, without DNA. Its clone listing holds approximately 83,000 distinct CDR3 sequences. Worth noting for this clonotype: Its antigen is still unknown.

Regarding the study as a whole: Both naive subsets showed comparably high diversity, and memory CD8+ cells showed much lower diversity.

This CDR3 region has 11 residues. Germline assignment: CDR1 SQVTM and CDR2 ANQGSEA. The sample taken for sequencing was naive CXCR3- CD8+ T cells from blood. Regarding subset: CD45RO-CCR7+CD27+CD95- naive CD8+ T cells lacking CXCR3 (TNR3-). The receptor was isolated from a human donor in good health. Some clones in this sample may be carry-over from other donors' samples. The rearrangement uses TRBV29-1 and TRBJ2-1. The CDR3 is CSVGTYNEQFF.